This T cell receptor (beta chain) was captured by sequencing in a study of blood T cell repertoires in COVID-19. About the research overall: Acute and convalescent COVID-19 specimens originated in the United States, Italy and Spain.

Authors' data handling: Amplification with reference gene primers provided the estimates of nucleated cell counts. The method was immunoSEQ multiplex PCR; TCRdb's version includes in-frame clones alone and lacks a portion of them. V and J calls and clone size come straight from that table; D and trimming were deduced from the DNA. The sample contains some 100,000 clones, roughly 85% of which appear only once. V shed 3 bases and J shed 7 bases, with 15 bases lying between them. CDR1 and CDR2 (germline): DFQATT, SNEGSKA (reference sequence). CDR3 length equals 14 residues. The sequencing input was peripheral blood. This receptor was identified in a man between 65 and 80 years old with active or convalescent COVID-19. The chain is built from TRBV20-1 and TRBJ1-4, with a tentative D call TRBD1 (6 bases). Written as DNA, the CDR3 is TGCAGTGCTAGTCCACAGGGCACCGGTGAAAAACTGTTTTTT. Translating it yields CSASPQGTGEKLFF.